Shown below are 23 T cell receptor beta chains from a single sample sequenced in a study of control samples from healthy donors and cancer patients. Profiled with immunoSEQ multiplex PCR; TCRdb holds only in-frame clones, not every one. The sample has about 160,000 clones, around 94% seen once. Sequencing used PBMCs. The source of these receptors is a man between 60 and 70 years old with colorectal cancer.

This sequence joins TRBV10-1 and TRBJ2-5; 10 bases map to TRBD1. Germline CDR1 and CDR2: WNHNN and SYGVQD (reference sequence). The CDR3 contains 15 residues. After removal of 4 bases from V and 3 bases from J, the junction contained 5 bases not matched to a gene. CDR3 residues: CASSGQGADEETQYF. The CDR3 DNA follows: TGCGCCAGCAGTGGACAGGGGGCGGACGAAGAGACCCAGTACTTC.

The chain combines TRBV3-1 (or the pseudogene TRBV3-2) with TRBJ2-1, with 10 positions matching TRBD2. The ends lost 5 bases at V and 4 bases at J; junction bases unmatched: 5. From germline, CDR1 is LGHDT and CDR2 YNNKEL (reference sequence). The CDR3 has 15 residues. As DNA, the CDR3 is TGTGCCAGCAGCTACGGAGCGGGGGGGTACAATGAGCAGTTCTTC. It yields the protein CASSYGAGGYNEQFF.

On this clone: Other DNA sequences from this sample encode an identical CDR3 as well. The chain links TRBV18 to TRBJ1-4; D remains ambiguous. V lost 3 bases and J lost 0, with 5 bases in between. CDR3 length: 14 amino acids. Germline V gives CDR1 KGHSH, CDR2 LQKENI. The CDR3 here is CASSPTPTNEKLFF. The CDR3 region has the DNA TGTGCCAGCTCACCTACCCCAACTAATGAAAAACTGTTTTTT.

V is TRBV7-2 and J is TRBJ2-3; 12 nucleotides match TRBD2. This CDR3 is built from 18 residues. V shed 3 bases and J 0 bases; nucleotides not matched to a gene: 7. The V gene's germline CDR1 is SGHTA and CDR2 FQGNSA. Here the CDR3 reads CASSLRPSGGGSTDTQYF. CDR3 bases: TGTGCCAGCAGCTTGCGGCCTAGCGGGGGGGGAAGCACAGATACGCAGTATTTT.

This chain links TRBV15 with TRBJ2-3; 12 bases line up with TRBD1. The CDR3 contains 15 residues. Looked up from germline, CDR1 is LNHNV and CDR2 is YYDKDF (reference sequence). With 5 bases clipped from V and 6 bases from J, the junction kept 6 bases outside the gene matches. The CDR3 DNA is TGTGCCACCAGCCCGGGACAGGGGGCCCAGGATACGCAGTATTTT. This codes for CATSPGQGAQDTQYF.

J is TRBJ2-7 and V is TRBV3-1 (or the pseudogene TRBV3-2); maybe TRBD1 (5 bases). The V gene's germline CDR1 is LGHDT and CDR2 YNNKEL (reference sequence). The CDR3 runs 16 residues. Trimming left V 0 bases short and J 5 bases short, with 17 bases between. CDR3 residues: CASSQDGAVTGHEQYF. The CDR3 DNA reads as TGTGCCAGCAGCCAAGATGGGGCGGTGACCGGTCACGAGCAGTACTTC.

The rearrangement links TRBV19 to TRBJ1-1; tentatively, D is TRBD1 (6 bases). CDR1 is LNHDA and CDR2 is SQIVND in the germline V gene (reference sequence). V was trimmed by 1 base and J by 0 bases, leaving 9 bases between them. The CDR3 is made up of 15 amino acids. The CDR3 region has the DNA TGTGCCAGTAGTATAGTGGGGGCGATGAACACTGAAGCTTTCTTT. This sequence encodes CASSIVGAMNTEAFF.

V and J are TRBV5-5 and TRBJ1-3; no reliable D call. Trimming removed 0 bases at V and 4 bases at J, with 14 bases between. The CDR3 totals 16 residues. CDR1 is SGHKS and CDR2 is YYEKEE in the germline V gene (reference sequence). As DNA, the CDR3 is TGTGCCAGCAGCTTGGGCGTCAAGGGAGGAGGAAACACCATATATTTT. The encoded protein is CASSLGVKGGGNTIYF.

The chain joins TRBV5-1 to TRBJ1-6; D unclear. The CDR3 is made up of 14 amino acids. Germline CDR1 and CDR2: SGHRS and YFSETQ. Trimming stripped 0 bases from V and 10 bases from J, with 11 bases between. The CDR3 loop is CASSLEGLNSPLHF. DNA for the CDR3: TGCGCCAGCAGCTTGGAAGGGCTCAACTCACCCCTCCACTTT.

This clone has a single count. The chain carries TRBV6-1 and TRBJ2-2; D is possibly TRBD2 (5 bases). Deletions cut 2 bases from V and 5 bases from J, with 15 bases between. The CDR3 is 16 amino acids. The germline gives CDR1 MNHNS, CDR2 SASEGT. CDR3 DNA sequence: TGTGCCAGCAGTGAATTGAGGGTCTTGGGGACCGGGGAGCTGTTTTTT. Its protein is CASSELRVLGTGELFF.

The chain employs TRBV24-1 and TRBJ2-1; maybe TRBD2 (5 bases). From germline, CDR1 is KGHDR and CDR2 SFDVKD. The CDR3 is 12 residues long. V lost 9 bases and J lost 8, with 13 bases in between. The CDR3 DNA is TGTGCCACCGCGACTGGTAGCGATGAGCAGTTCTTC. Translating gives CATATGSDEQFF.

The CDR3 protein is CAWIKGWGTNTEAFF. CDR3 sequence (DNA): TGTGCCTGGATTAAAGGTTGGGGGACGAACACTGAAGCTTTCTTT. The chain joins TRBV30 to TRBJ1-1, with D possibly TRBD1 on 5 matching bases. The CDR3 spans 15 residues. The germline V gene has CDR1 GTSNPN and CDR2 SVGIG (reference sequence). The V and J ends lost 4 bases and 1 base respectively, with 16 bases between them.

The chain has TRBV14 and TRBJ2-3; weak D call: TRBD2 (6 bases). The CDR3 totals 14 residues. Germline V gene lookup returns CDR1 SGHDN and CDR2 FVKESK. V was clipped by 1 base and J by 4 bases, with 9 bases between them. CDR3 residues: CASSQASSADTQYF. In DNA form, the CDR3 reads TGTGCCAGCAGCCAAGCCTCTAGCGCAGATACGCAGTATTTT.

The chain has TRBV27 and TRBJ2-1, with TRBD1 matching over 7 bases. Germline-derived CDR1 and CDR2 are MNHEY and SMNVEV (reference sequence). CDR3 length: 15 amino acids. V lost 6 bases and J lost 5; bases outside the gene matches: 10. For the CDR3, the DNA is TGTGCCAGCAGCCCCGACCGGGACAGCCACAATGAGCAGTTCTTC. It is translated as CASSPDRDSHNEQFF.

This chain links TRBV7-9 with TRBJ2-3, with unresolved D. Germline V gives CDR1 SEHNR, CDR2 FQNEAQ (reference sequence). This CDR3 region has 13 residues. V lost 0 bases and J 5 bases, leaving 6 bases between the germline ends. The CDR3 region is CASSLAGVDTQYF. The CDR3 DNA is TGTGCCAGCAGCTTAGCGGGTGTAGATACGCAGTATTTT.

This CDR3 is CAWSGQVTGNTIYF. In DNA form, the CDR3 reads TGTGCCTGGAGCGGACAGGTTACTGGAAACACCATATATTTT. V usage is TRBV30 and J usage is TRBJ1-3, with 7 bases matching TRBD1. This CDR3 is built from 14 residues. Losses at the gene ends were 3 bases for V and 2 bases for J; bases not matched to a gene: 4. Looked up from germline, CDR1 is GTSNPN and CDR2 is SVGIG (reference sequence).

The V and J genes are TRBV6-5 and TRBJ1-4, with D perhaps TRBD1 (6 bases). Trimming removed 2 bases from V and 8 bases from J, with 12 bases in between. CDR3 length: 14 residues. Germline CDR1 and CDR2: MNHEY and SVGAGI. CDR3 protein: CASSYAAGEEKLFF. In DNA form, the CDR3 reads TGTGCCAGCAGTTACGCAGCAGGGGAGGAAAAACTGTTTTTT.

CDR3 region: CASSSRGRGGYNEQFF. Here the CDR3 DNA reads TGTGCCAGCAGCTCGAGGGGGAGGGGTGGCTACAATGAGCAGTTCTTC. The J gene is TRBJ2-1, the V gene TRBV3-1 (or the pseudogene TRBV3-2), with a possible D match to TRBD2 (7 bases). V was cut by 5 bases and J by 3 bases, with 17 bases left in between. This CDR3 region has 16 residues. The germline V gene has CDR1 LGHDT and CDR2 YNNKEL (reference sequence).

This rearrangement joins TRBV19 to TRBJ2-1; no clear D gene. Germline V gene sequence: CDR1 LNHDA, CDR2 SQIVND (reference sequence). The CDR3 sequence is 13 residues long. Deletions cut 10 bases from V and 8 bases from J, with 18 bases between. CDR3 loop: CATTPSGPHEQFF. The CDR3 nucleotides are TGTGCCACTACCCCCTCGGGCCCCCATGAGCAGTTCTTC.

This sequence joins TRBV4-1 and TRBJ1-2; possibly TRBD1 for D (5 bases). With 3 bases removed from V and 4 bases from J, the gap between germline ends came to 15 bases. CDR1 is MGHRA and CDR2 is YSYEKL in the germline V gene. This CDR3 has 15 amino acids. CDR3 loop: CASSQDGGVGYGYTF. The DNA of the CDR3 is TGCGCCAGCAGCCAGGACGGGGGGGTCGGCTATGGCTACACCTTC.

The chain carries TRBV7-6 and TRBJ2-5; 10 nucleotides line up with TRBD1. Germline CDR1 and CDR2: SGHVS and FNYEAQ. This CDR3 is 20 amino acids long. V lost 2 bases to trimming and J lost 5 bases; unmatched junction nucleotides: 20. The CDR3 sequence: CASSLLTGGARTVVWETQYF. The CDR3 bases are TGTGCCAGCAGCTTACTGACAGGGGGCGCGCGGACCGTAGTATGGGAGACCCAGTACTTC. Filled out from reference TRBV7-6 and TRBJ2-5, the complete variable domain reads GAGVSQSPRYKVTKRGQDVALRCDPISGHVSLYWYRQALGQGPEFLTYFNYEAQQDKSGLPNDRFSAERPEGSISTLTIQRTEQRDSAMYRCASSLLTGGARTVVWETQYFGPGTRLLVL.

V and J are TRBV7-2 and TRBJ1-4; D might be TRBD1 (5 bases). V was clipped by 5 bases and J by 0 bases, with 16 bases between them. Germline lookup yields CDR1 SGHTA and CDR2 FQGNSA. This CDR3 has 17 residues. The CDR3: CASSVRAGPSTNEKLFF. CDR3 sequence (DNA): TGTGCCAGCAGCGTAAGGGCGGGACCCTCAACTAATGAAAAACTGTTTTTT.

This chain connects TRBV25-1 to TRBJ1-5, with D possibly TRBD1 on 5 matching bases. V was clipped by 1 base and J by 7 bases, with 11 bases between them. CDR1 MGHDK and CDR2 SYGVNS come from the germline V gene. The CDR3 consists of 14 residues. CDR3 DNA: TGTGCCAGCAGTGAATGGGGGGACGCGCAGCCCCAGCATTTT. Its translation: CASSEWGDAQPQHF.